This entry is about one T cell receptor beta chain. The sample comes from a study of blood T cell repertoires in COVID-19. Overall study context: Sources were T cells, B-cell-depleted T cells, or PBMCs; the material itself was cDNA or gDNA.

Per the germline V gene, CDR1 is SGDLS and CDR2 is YYNGEE. Deletions cut 1 base from V and 5 bases from J, with 9 bases between. The CDR3 loop spans 13 amino acids. Clones were sequenced by immunoSEQ multiplex PCR, and TCRdb holds only the in-frame ones, with some missing. This sample has some 240,000 clones, with approximately 84% found just once. The participants were between about 18 and 95 years old and came from some 23 US areas. Two consecutive negative NP/OP PCR tests, clearance, or resolved symptoms defined Cohort 3 recovery. The receptor comes from a man aged 50 to 60 who had recovered from COVID-19. This rearrangement joins TRBV9 to TRBJ1-2, with TRBD1 as a possible D gene (6 bases). Input material: PBMCs or T cells enriched from blood (not recorded which). CDR3 region: CASSVSGQYGYTF. CDR3 sequence (DNA): TGTGCCAGCAGCGTAAGTGGACAGTATGGCTACACCTTC.